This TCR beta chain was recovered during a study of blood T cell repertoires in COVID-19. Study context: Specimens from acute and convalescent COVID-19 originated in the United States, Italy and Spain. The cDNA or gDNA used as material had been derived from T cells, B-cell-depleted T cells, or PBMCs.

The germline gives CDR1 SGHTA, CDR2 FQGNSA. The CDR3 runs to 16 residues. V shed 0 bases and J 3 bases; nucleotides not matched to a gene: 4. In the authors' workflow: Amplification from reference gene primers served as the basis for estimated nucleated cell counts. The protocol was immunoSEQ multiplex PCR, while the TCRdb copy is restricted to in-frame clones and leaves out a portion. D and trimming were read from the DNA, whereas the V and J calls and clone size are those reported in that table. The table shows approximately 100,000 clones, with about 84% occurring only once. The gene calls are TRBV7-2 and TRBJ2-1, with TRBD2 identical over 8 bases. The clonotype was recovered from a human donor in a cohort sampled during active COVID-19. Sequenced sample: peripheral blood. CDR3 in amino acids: CASSLAVSGSYNEQFF. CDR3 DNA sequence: TGTGCCAGCAGCTTAGCTGTCAGCGGGAGCTACAATGAGCAGTTCTTC.